These 5 T cell receptor beta chains were sequenced from one sample in a study of vaccination effects on CD4 cells after COVID-19. Following 10 days of culture, CD4+ T cells were isolated. Which antigens these TCRs recognize remains unknown. This table comes from immunoSEQ multiplex PCR, and its TCRdb copy is limited to in-frame clones, with some not included. The sample carries approximately 30,000 clones, roughly two thirds recorded once. The sample consisted of CD4+ T cells from PBMCs cultured without peptide, taken before COVID-19 vaccination. These receptors were collected from a human donor who received a COVID-19 vaccine.

The gene calls are TRBV2 and TRBJ2-5; 15 nucleotides match TRBD2. Germline V CDR1 and CDR2: SNHLY, FYNNEI. The CDR3 consists of 18 residues. After removal of 4 bases from V and 5 bases from J, the junction contained 11 bases not matched to a gene. CDR3 in amino acids: CASSGGTSGGKGVETQYF. In DNA, the CDR3 is TGTGCCAGCAGTGGGGGGACTAGCGGGGGGAAAGGTGTTGAGACCCAGTACTTC.

This clone showed up just a few times. The DNA for the CDR3 is TGTGCCAGCAAATCCACAGGAGGCGATGAAAAACTGTTTTTT. Amino acid sequence: CASKSTGGDEKLFF. The gene calls are TRBV9 and TRBJ1-4, with a tentative D call TRBD1 (5 bases). Trimming cost V 6 bases and J 6 bases, with 15 bases left between them. Germline V lookup: CDR1 SGDLS, CDR2 YYNGEE. The CDR3 is 14 residues long.

This chain links TRBV4-1 with TRBJ2-3; no clear D gene. Trimming stripped 4 bases from V and 7 bases from J, with 18 bases between. The CDR3 runs to 15 residues. The germline V gene encodes CDR1 MGHRA and CDR2 YSYEKL. CDR3 region: CASSLLGPVGNTQYF. The CDR3 DNA follows: TGCGCCAGCAGCCTCCTGGGCCCGGTCGGAAATACGCAGTATTTT.

The chain couples TRBV4-1 to TRBJ1-1; TRBD1 agrees at 11 bases. Germline trimming cut 3 bases from V and 11 bases from J; bases unmatched to any gene: 8. This CDR3 has 14 residues. Germline V gene lookup returns CDR1 MGHRA and CDR2 YSYEKL. The CDR3 DNA follows: TGCGCCAGCAGCCAGAGGACAGGGGGCGGTGAGGCTTTCTTT. It translates to CASSQRTGGGEAFF.

This clone was recorded a few times. The chain employs TRBV15 and TRBJ1-2; 9 positions match TRBD1. There are 16 residues in the CDR3. The J segment lost 4 bases and the V segment lost 0 bases, leaving 6 bases of the junction unmatched. Germline lookup yields CDR1 LNHNV and CDR2 YYDKDF (reference sequence). The CDR3 DNA follows: TGTGCCACCAGCAGAGACCCGGGACAGGGATCCTATGGCTACACCTTC. Encoded protein: CATSRDPGQGSYGYTF.